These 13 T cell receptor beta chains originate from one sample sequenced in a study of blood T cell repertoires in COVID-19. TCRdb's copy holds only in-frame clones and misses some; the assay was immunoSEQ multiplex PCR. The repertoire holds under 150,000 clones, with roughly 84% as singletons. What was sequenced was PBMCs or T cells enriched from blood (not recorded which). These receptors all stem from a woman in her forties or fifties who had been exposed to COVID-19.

CDR3 sequence reads: CASSPWTGPDYGYTF. Here the CDR3 DNA reads TGTGCCAGCAGCCCGTGGACAGGCCCCGACTATGGCTACACCTTC. The chain couples TRBV11-2 to TRBJ1-2; 7 nucleotides match TRBD1. Trimming at V came to 5 bases and at J to 3 bases, leaving 9 bases not matched to a gene. The germline V gene encodes CDR1 SGHAT and CDR2 FQNNGV. The CDR3 has 15 residues.

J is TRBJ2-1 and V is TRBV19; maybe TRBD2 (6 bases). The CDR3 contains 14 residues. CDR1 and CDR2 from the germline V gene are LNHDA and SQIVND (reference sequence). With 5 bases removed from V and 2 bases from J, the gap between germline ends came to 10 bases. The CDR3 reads CASSWGVTYNEQFF. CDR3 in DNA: TGTGCCAGTAGTTGGGGGGTTACCTACAATGAGCAGTTCTTC.

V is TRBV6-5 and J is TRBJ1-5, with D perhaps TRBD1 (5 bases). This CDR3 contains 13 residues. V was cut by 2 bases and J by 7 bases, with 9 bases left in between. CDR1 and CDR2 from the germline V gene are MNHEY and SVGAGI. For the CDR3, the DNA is TGTGCCAGCAGTTACCTCCCAGGGCAGCCCCAGCATTTT. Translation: CASSYLPGQPQHF.

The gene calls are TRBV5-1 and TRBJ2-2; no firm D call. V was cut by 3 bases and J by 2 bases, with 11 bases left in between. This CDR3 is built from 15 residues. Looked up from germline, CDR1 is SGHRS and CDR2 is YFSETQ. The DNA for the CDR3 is TGCGCCAGCAGCTGGGCCGGCTCTAACACCGGGGAGCTGTTTTTT. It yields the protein CASSWAGSNTGELFF. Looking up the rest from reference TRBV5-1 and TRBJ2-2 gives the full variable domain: KAGVTQTPRYLIKTRGQQVTLSCSPISGHRSVSWYQQTPGQGLQFLFEYFSETQRNKGNFPGRFSGRQFSNSRSEMNVSTLELGDSALYLCASSWAGSNTGELFFGEGSRLTVL.

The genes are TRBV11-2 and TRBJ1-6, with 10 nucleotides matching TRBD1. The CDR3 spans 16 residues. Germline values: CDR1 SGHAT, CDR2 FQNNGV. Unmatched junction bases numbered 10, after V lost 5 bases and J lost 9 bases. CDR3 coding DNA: TGTGCCAGCAGCCTGGACAGGGGGGTCAGGGGTTCACCCCTCCACTTT. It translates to CASSLDRGVRGSPLHF.

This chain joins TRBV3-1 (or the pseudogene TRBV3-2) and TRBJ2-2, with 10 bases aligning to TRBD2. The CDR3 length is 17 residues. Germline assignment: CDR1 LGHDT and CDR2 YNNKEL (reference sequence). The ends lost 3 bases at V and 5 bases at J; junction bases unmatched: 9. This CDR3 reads CASSQGSGGMRTGELFF. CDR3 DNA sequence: TGTGCCAGCAGCCAGGGTAGCGGGGGGATGAGGACCGGGGAGCTGTTTTTT.

The CDR3 DNA reads as TGTGCCACGACACGCGGGGGGGCCGGGGCCAACGTCCTGACTTTC. It codes for CATTRGGAGANVLTF. The V gene is TRBV7-2, the J gene TRBJ2-6, with 9 bases matching TRBD2. J gave up 4 bases and V 10 bases, and 8 bases lay outside the gene matches. The CDR3 is made up of 15 amino acids. Looked up from germline, CDR1 is SGHTA and CDR2 is FQGNSA.

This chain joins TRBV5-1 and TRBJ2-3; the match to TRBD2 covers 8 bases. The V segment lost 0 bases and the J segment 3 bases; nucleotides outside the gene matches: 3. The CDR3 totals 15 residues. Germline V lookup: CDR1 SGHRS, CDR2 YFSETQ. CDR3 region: CASSLDSGRTDTQYF. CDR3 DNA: TGCGCCAGCAGCTTGGACAGCGGGAGAACAGATACGCAGTATTTT.

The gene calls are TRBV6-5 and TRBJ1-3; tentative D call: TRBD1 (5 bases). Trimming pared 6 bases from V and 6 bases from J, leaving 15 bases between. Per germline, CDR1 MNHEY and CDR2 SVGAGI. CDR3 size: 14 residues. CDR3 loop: CASSRDRTVNTIYF. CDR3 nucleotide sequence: TGTGCCAGCAGCCGCGACAGAACAGTAAACACCATATATTTT.

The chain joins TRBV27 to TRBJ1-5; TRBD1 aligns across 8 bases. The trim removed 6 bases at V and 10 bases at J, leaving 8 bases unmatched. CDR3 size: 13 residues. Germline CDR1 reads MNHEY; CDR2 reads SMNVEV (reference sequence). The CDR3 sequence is CASRGTGRSPQHF. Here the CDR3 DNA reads TGTGCCAGCAGGGGGACAGGTCGAAGCCCCCAGCATTTT.

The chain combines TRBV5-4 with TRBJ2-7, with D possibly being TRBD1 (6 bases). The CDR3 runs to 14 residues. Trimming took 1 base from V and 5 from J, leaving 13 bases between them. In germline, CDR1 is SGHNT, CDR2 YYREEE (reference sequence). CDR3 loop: CASSLNRVGNEQYF. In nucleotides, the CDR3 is TGTGCCAGCAGCTTGAACAGGGTGGGGAACGAGCAGTACTTC.

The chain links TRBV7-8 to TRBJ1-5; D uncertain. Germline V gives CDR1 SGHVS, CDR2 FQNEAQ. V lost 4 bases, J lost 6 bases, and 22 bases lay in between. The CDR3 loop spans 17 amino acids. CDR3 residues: CASSSELSVFRTQPQHF. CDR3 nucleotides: TGTGCCAGCAGCTCCGAGCTTAGCGTATTCCGGACTCAGCCCCAGCATTTT.

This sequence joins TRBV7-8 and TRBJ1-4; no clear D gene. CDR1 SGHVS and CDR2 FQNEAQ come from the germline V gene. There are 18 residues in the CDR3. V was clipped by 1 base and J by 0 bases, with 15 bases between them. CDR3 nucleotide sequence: TGTGCCAGCAGCTTAGGTGCGCCGGGTAGCTCAACTAATGAAAAACTGTTTTTT. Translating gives CASSLGAPGSSTNEKLFF.